This TCR beta chain was obtained from a study of technical replicates of blood from a handful of donors. Some clones are missing from TCRdb's copy, which holds only in-frame ones; the method was immunoSEQ multiplex PCR. The sample includes roughly 79,000 clones, 90% to 96% of them seen just once. What was sequenced was T cells isolated from PBMCs. The sequence came from a human donor in good health.

Here the CDR3 reads CAWALDSYNEQFF. CDR3 nucleotides: TGTGCCTGGGCCTTAGACTCCTACAATGAGCAGTTCTTC. V is TRBV30 and J is TRBJ2-1; D remains ambiguous. Looked up from germline, CDR1 is GTSNPN and CDR2 is SVGIG (reference sequence). Between the trimmed V and J ends, which lost 5 bases and 0 bases, there was a span of 8 bases. CDR3 length: 13 amino acids.